This entry is about one T cell receptor (delta chain). This may arise from a read error, as a much more abundant clone is one base away. In the same sample, other DNA sequences code for this CDR3. These data belong to a study of gamma-delta T cells after stem cell transplantation. TCRdb repeated clone calling on the RT-PCR reads with CATT. Among about 2,400 delta-chain clones listed, approximately 46% were seen once. The ends lost 5 bases at V and 2 bases at J; junction bases unmatched: 36. Germline CDR1 is GEAIGNYY and CDR2 is EKD. This CDR3 has 24 amino acids. Sample: gamma-delta T cells. The chain links TRDV2 to TRDJ1; 8 bases map to TRDD3. This receptor was identified in a human donor. It is not recorded whose cells these are; they may come from a transplant donor. For the CDR3, the DNA is TGTGCCTGTGGTAGTATGAGTACAAATCTCATGGGGGATCTCACCCCCTGGAGTACCGATAAACTCATCTTT. It translates to CACGSMSTNLMGDLTPWSTDKLIF.